This T cell receptor (beta chain) comes out of a study of cytomegalovirus exposure and HLA in healthy donors. Some clones are missing from TCRdb's copy, which holds only in-frame ones; the method was immunoSEQ multiplex PCR. The table lists tens of thousands of clones, roughly 95% of them singletons. V was clipped by 5 bases and J by 5 bases; unmatched bases: 16. The CDR3 runs to 19 residues. Germline V CDR1 and CDR2: LNHDA, SQIVND (reference sequence). Study-level results: In vitro checks showed that a few CMV-associated chains really do target CMV antigens. Using the classifier, cytomegalovirus status was reportedly diagnosed with high specificity and sensitivity.

To note about this clone: The antigen is undetermined.

The chain carries TRBV19 and TRBJ2-5; 14 bases line up with TRBD2. Sample: PBMCs. This TCR was recovered from a woman between 18 and 29 years old in good health and CMV-seronegative. CDR3 DNA: TGTGCCAGTAGTGATTCCTCCGGGACTAGCGGGGGAGTGGGGGAGACCCAGTACTTC. It codes for CASSDSSGTSGGVGETQYF.